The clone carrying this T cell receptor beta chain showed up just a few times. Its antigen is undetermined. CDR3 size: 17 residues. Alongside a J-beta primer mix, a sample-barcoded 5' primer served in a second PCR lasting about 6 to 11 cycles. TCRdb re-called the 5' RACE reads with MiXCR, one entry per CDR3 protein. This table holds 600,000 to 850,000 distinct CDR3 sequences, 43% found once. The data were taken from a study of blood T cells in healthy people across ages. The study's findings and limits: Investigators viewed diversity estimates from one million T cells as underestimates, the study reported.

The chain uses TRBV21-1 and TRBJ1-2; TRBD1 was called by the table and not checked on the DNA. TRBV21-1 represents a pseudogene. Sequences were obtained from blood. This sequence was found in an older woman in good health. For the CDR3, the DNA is TGTGCCAGCAGCAAAGAGGGACAGCAAAAAAGGGACTATGGCTACACCTTC. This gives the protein CASSKEGQQKRDYGYTF.